The rows below give T cell receptor beta chains drawn from one sample of a study of control samples from healthy donors and cancer patients. Libraries were prepared by immunoSEQ multiplex PCR; TCRdb keeps only in-frame clonotypes and omits some of them. This sample yields approximately 83,000 clones, of which approximately 93% are seen a single time; about 1.5% belongs to the top ten. The sequencing input was blood. These receptors were obtained from a woman in her twenties or thirties in good health. Each CDR3 is given with its conserved first and last residue. D genes are given only for firm matches. Clone size is given for some rows only: seen once, a few or many times, or a class if the clone is expanded.

J: TRBJ2-7
V: TRBV30
size: once
D: -
CDR3: CAWSGGSRTYEQYF
DNA: TGTGCCTGGAGTGGGGGTTCACGAACCTACGAGCAGTACTTC

J: TRBJ1-4
V: TRBV3-1/TRBV3-2
size: -
D: -
CDR3: CASSPRPWEKLFF
DNA: TGTGCCAGCAGCCCACGGCCGTGGGAAAAACTGTTTTTT

J: TRBJ2-2
V: TRBV5-1
size: -
D: -
CDR3: CASSLDGYGFGDTGELFF
DNA: TGCGCCAGCAGCTTGGACGGCTACGGGTTTGGGGACACCGGGGAGCTGTTTTTT

J: TRBJ1-2
V: TRBV2
size: -
D: TRBD1
CDR3: CASSGTGFYGYTF
DNA: TGTGCCAGCAGTGGGACAGGGTTCTATGGCTACACCTTC

J: TRBJ2-4
V: TRBV27
size: -
D: -
CDR3: CASTWGGDRWFSAKNIQYF
DNA: TGTGCCAGCACCTGGGGGGGGGACAGGTGGTTTTCAGCCAAAAACATTCAGTACTTC

J: TRBJ1-1
V: TRBV2
size: -
D: TRBD1
CDR3: CASSVDGTGVFGAFF
DNA: TGTGCCAGCAGTGTGGACGGGACAGGGGTCTTCGGGGCTTTCTTT

J: TRBJ2-5
V: TRBV14
size: -
D: -
CDR3: CASSQRNLATQYF
DNA: TGTGCCAGCAGCCAAAGAAATCTTGCGACCCAGTACTTC

J: TRBJ1-5
V: TRBV19
size: once
D: -
CDR3: CASSPSRVNQPQHF
DNA: TGTGCCAGTAGTCCCAGCAGGGTGAACCAGCCCCAGCATTTT

J: TRBJ1-3
V: TRBV29-1
size: -
D: -
CDR3: CSANRDMGGNTIYF
DNA: TGCAGCGCCAACAGGGACATGGGTGGAAACACCATATATTTT

J: TRBJ2-2
V: TRBV7-7
size: -
D: -
CDR3: CASSLYEGGAGELFF
DNA: TGTGCTAGCAGCTTATACGAGGGAGGTGCCGGGGAGCTGTTTTTT

J: TRBJ2-7
V: TRBV3-1/TRBV3-2
size: -
D: TRBD2
CDR3: CASSLYRGGEQYF
DNA: TGTGCCAGCAGCCTCTATCGGGGGGGCGAGCAGTACTTC

J: TRBJ1-2
V: TRBV5-1
size: -
D: -
CDR3: CASTTIPGTNGVGYTF
DNA: TGCGCCAGCACCACGATACCCGGGACAAATGGGGTTGGCTACACCTTC

J: TRBJ1-3
V: TRBV18
size: -
D: -
CDR3: CASSHEGRLTSGNTIYF
DNA: TGTGCCAGCTCCCACGAGGGGAGACTGACCTCTGGAAACACCATATATTTT

J: TRBJ1-1
V: TRBV28
size: -
D: -
CDR3: CASTRGPSGGAFF
DNA: TGTGCCAGCACCCGCGGTCCCTCTGGGGGAGCTTTCTTT

J: TRBJ2-2
V: TRBV3-1/TRBV3-2
size: once
D: -
CDR3: CASSQAGLYTGELFF
DNA: TGTGCCAGCAGCCAAGCGGGACTTTACACCGGGGAGCTGTTTTTT

J: TRBJ1-2
V: TRBV6-1
size: -
D: TRBD1
CDR3: CASSETGTGNYGYTF
DNA: TGTGCCAGCAGTGAAACAGGGACAGGGAACTATGGCTACACCTTC

J: TRBJ1-3
V: TRBV6-5
size: -
D: -
CDR3: CASTLRTGNTIYF
DNA: TGTGCCAGCACCCTTAGGACTGGAAACACCATATATTTT

J: TRBJ2-1
V: TRBV29-1
size: few
D: TRBD2
CDR3: CSVFPAGGAYNEQFF
DNA: TGCAGCGTTTTCCCAGCGGGAGGGGCCTACAATGAGCAGTTCTTC

J: TRBJ2-2
V: TRBV9
size: -
D: -
CDR3: CASSASSGTGELFF
DNA: TGTGCCAGCAGCGCGAGTTCGGGGACCGGGGAGCTGTTTTTT

J: TRBJ1-1
V: TRBV7-2
size: -
D: -
CDR3: CASSARSGMSNTEAFF
DNA: TGTGCCAGCAGCGCAAGGTCAGGGATGTCGAACACTGAAGCTTTCTTT

J: TRBJ2-3
V: TRBV7-2
size: -
D: -
CDR3: CATSFGGDTQYF
DNA: TGTGCCACTTCTTTTGGCGGAGATACGCAGTATTTT

J: TRBJ2-7
V: TRBV11-2
size: once
D: -
CDR3: CASSSGNYEQYF
DNA: TGTGCCAGCAGCTCCGGGAACTACGAGCAGTACTTC

J: TRBJ1-1
V: TRBV2
size: -
D: -
CDR3: CASFRVAEAFF
DNA: TGTGCCAGTTTCAGGGTGGCTGAAGCTTTCTTT

J: TRBJ2-1
V: TRBV3-1/TRBV3-2
size: -
D: -
CDR3: CASSPPRAYNEQFF
DNA: TGTGCCAGCAGCCCTCCGAGGGCCTACAATGAGCAGTTCTTC

J: TRBJ2-5
V: TRBV5-1
size: -
D: TRBD1
CDR3: CASSYDRGLGETQYF
DNA: TGCGCCAGCAGCTACGACAGGGGGCTGGGGGAGACCCAGTACTTC

J: TRBJ1-5
V: TRBV28
size: once
D: -
CDR3: CASSLEYSNQPQHF
DNA: TGTGCCAGCAGTTTAGAGTATAGCAATCAGCCCCAGCATTTT

J: TRBJ1-5
V: TRBV6-5
size: few
D: TRBD1
CDR3: CASSLRDRHQPQHF
DNA: TGTGCCAGCAGTCTCCGGGACAGGCATCAGCCCCAGCATTTT

J: TRBJ1-4
V: TRBV3-1/TRBV3-2
size: -
D: TRBD1
CDR3: CASWAGQTNEKLFF
DNA: TGTGCCAGCTGGGCGGGACAGACGAATGAAAAACTGTTTTTT

J: TRBJ1-6
V: TRBV28
size: -
D: -
CDR3: CASSSGGYNSPLHF
DNA: TGTGCCAGCAGTTCCGGGGGGTATAATTCACCCCTCCACTTT

J: TRBJ2-5
V: TRBV5-1
size: once
D: -
CDR3: CASSLDRAQETQYF
DNA: TGCGCCAGCAGCTTGGACAGGGCACAAGAGACCCAGTACTTC

J: TRBJ1-2
V: TRBV25-1
size: -
D: -
CDR3: CASSEFISYGYTF
DNA: TGTGCCAGCAGTGAATTTATCTCCTATGGCTACACCTTC

J: TRBJ1-1
V: TRBV19
size: -
D: TRBD1
CDR3: CASSIAQRQGPNTEAFF
DNA: TGTGCCAGTAGTATAGCCCAAAGACAGGGGCCAAACACTGAAGCTTTCTTT

J: TRBJ1-6
V: TRBV27
size: -
D: -
CDR3: CASRSTDFYNSPLHF
DNA: TGTGCCAGCAGGAGCACCGATTTCTATAATTCACCCCTCCACTTT

J: TRBJ2-3
V: TRBV3-1/TRBV3-2
size: -
D: -
CDR3: CASTLWADTQYF
DNA: TGTGCCAGCACATTGTGGGCAGATACGCAGTATTTT

J: TRBJ2-5
V: TRBV6-5
size: -
D: -
CDR3: CASSYLDTQETQYF
DNA: TGTGCCAGCAGTTACCTGGACACCCAAGAGACCCAGTACTTC

J: TRBJ2-2
V: TRBV27
size: -
D: TRBD1
CDR3: CASARTGNTGELFF
DNA: TGTGCCAGCGCACGGACAGGCAACACCGGGGAGCTGTTTTTT

J: TRBJ2-3
V: TRBV7-2
size: few
D: -
CDR3: CASSLGAGGSLKYF
DNA: TGTGCCAGCAGCTTAGGGGCGGGTGGGTCCCTCAAGTATTTT

J: TRBJ1-6
V: TRBV27
size: -
D: -
CDR3: CASRVQGGSPLHF
DNA: TGTGCCAGCAGGGTTCAGGGCGGTTCACCCCTCCACTTT

J: TRBJ1-3
V: TRBV12-3/TRBV12-4
size: -
D: -
CDR3: CASNIPGNTIYF
DNA: TGTGCCAGCAATATCCCTGGAAACACCATATATTTT

J: TRBJ1-3
V: TRBV30
size: once
D: -
CDR3: CAWSVTVGNTIYF
DNA: TGTGCCTGGAGTGTTACTGTAGGAAACACCATATATTTT

J: TRBJ1-1
V: TRBV5-1
size: -
D: -
CDR3: CASSLGGRVNTEAFF
DNA: TGCGCCAGCAGCTTGGGGGGCAGGGTGAACACTGAAGCTTTCTTT

J: TRBJ2-4
V: TRBV7-9
size: -
D: TRBD2
CDR3: CASSSWTSGGKNIQYF
DNA: TGTGCCAGCAGCTCTTGGACTAGCGGGGGCAAAAACATTCAGTACTTC

J: TRBJ1-3
V: TRBV7-9
size: -
D: -
CDR3: CASSLGTSSAFSGNTIYF
DNA: TGTGCCAGCAGTCTCGGGACAAGCTCAGCTTTCTCTGGAAACACCATATATTTT

J: TRBJ1-5
V: TRBV7-9
size: -
D: -
CDR3: CASSSANSNQPQHF
DNA: TGTGCCAGCAGCTCGGCGAATAGCAATCAGCCCCAGCATTTT

J: TRBJ2-7
V: TRBV11-1
size: -
D: -
CDR3: CASSLVGHYEQYF
DNA: TGTGCCAGCAGCTTAGTGGGGCACTACGAGCAGTACTTC

J: TRBJ1-5
V: TRBV19
size: once
D: TRBD1
CDR3: CASSRTGPNQPQHF
DNA: TGTGCCAGTAGTCGGACAGGGCCGAATCAGCCCCAGCATTTT

J: TRBJ2-7
V: TRBV11-2
size: -
D: TRBD1
CDR3: CASSLRTGTYEQYF
DNA: TGTGCCAGCAGCCTCCGGACAGGGACCTACGAGCAGTACTTC

J: TRBJ1-4
V: TRBV2
size: -
D: TRBD1
CDR3: CASRYQSDRVNEKLFF
DNA: TGTGCCAGCAGATACCAATCGGACAGGGTAAATGAAAAACTGTTTTTT

J: TRBJ2-1
V: TRBV11-2
size: -
D: -
CDR3: CASSLGQYNEQFF
DNA: TGTGCCAGCAGCTTAGGACAGTACAATGAGCAGTTCTTC

J: TRBJ2-1
V: TRBV7-9
size: -
D: TRBD2
CDR3: CASSLMVTSVNNEQFF
DNA: TGTGCCAGCAGCTTAATGGTGACTAGCGTAAACAATGAGCAGTTCTTC

J: TRBJ1-5
V: TRBV24-1
size: -
D: -
CDR3: CATSNGGNQPQHF
DNA: TGTGCCACCTCCAACGGGGGCAATCAGCCCCAGCATTTT

J: TRBJ2-7
V: TRBV19
size: -
D: TRBD2
CDR3: CASSELAGSSYEQYF
DNA: TGTGCCAGTAGTGAACTAGCGGGTTCTTCCTACGAGCAGTACTTC

J: TRBJ2-1
V: TRBV4-1
size: -
D: -
CDR3: CASSQRFAQVDNEQFF
DNA: TGCGCCAGCAGCCAACGGTTCGCGCAGGTAGACAATGAGCAGTTCTTC

J: TRBJ1-3
V: TRBV7-6
size: -
D: -
CDR3: CASSLKVRVGDNAGNTIYF
DNA: TGTGCCAGCAGCTTAAAGGTTAGGGTTGGGGACAATGCTGGAAACACCATATATTTT

J: TRBJ1-4
V: TRBV7-9
size: -
D: TRBD1
CDR3: CASSAGTGDEKLFF
DNA: TGTGCCAGCAGCGCCGGGACAGGGGATGAAAAACTGTTTTTT